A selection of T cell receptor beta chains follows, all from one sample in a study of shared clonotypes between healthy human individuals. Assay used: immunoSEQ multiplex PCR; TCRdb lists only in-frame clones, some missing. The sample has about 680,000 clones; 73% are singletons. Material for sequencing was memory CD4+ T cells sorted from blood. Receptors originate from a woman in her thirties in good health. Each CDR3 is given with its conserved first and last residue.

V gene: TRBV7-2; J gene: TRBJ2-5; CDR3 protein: CASSTGQIETQYF
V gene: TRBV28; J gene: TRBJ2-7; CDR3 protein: CASSRPGSSYEQYF
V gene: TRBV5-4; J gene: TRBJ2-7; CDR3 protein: CASSPWGSREGSYEQYF
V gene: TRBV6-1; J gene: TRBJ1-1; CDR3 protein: CASSEAATEAFF
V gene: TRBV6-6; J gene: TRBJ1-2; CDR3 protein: CATGGDYGYTF
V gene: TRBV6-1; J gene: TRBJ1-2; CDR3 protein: CASTGGLGYTF
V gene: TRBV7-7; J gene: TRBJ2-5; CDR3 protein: CASSQGLASQETQYF
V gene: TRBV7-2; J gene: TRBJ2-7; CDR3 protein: CAGSNSVIYEQYF
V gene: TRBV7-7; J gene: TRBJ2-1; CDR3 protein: CASSLQGLDNEQFF
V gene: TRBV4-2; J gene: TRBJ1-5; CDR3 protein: CASSQEEGANQPQHF
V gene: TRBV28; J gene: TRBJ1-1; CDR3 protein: CASSLELRAFF
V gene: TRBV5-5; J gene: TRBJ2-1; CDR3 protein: CASSHTGPSYNEQFF
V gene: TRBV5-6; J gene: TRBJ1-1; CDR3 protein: CASSLRANTEAFF
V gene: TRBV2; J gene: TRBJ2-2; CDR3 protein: CASSDQGTNTGELFF
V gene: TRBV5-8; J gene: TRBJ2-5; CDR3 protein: CASSLRETQYF
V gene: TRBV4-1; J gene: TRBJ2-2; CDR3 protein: CASSPRLNSGRTAGELFF
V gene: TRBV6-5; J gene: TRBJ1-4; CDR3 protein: CASRGRDRVEKLFF
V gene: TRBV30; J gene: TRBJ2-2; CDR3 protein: CAWRSPGNGGELFF
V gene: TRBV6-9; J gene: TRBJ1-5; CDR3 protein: CASSWGTAFSNQPQHF
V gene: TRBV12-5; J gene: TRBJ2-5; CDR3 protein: CASGLGLAGSLGTQYF
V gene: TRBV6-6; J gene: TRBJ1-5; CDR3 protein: CASSDRGGNQPQHF
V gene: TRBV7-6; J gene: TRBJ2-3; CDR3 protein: CASSLVAGGIDTQYF
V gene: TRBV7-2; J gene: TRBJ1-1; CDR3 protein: CASSLRVTEAFF
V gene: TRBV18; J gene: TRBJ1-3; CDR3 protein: CASSPPSNSGNTIYF
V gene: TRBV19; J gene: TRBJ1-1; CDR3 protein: CASSIVTGSTEAFF
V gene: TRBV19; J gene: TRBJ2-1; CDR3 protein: CASRTGTENNEQFF
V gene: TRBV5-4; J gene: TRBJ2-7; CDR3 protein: CASSSIGEQYF
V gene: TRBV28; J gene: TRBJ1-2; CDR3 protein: CASSDLDRDRGHYGYTF
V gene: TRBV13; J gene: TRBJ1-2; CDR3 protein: CASSLPGRDGYTF
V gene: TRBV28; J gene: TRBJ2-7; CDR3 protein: CASSLGGQLNYEQYF
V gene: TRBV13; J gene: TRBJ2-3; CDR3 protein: CASSLVGLAGVKAGTDTQYF
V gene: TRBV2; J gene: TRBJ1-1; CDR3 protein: CASSEFIQAWGTEAFF
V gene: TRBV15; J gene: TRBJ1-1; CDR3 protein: CATSPRRGAETEAFF
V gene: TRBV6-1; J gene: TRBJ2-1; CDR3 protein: CASSEAFTSWVFF
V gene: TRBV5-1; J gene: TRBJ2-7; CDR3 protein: CASSLGLNAYEQYF
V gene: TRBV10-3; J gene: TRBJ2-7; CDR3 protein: CAISGDAHEQYF
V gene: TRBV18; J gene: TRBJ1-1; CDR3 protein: CASSLELTDTEAFF